This T cell receptor beta chain was profiled in a study of beta chain features in type 1 diabetes (dated by TCRdb to about 2018). As for the study more broadly: Mean age, gender distribution, total cell number and subset yield did not differ between patients and healthy donors. Regulatory and stem cell-like memory subsets were obtained from only 8 patients and about eight healthy donors, while naive and central memory subsets were obtained from all 30 or so donors. In the study, recently diagnosed type 1 diabetes patients and matched healthy donors were compared on the TCRB repertoires of their sorted circulating CD4+ T cell subsets. A total of under 140,000,000 sorted cells were examined across all samples, and the number of cells per subset was strongly correlated with RNA yield. What the work shows at the level of the full study, not this receptor alone: A moderate but significant shortening of TCRB CDR3 length was observed in type 1 diabetes patients in all four CD4+ subsets. Because cDNA was sequenced instead of genomic DNA, activated cells with high expression could be over-represented, although the groups did not differ in activation or CD3 levels. Naive, central memory and regulatory TCRB repertoires appeared to be more alike among patients than among healthy donors. PCR might favor shorter templates, but patient and control samples were amplified and corrected together, so any skew would affect both groups equally. Fewer insertions and more nucleotide deletions at VDJ recombination sites were observed in patients with type 1 diabetes, implying thymic rearrangement abnormalities. Because small numbers of individuals were included in the HLA sub-analyses, any influence of HLA type on TCRB rearrangement was left unresolved.

V is trimmed back by 5 bases and J by 10 bases, and the junction contains 14 bases that no gene match accounts for. Based on the germline V gene, the CDR1 and CDR2 sequences are SGHVS and FQNEAQ. From cysteine to phenylalanine, the CDR3 is 15 amino acids long. CDR3 DNA is the only sequence kept; it has 45 bases, read in frame from the first base. All of the isolated RNA was reverse transcribed with the High Capacity cDNA Reverse Transcription Kit, so expressed TCRB transcripts were sequenced. Naive, central memory and regulatory T cell samples underwent deep immunoSEQ sequencing, averaging about 3.57 million total reads per sample. After sorted cells were lysed in RLT buffer, RNA was extracted with DNase-treated RNeasy Micro or Mini kits, with the choice depending on cell number. To prevent cross-contamination, every cell subset was processed on its own, while patient and healthy donor samples were processed together. The immunoSEQ multiplex PCR was used to amplify TCRB sequences from cDNA, yielding 87-bp fragments that span the CDR3 region. Amplicons were sequenced on the Illumina HiSeq platform. As for the original processing: PCR bias was computationally corrected using synthetic template baselines, reads within Hamming distance 2 were collapsed, and singletons that could not be merged were discarded. By aligning reads against IMGT, V, D and J genes, CDR3 length, and insertions or deletions at six rearrangement sites were assigned. Within each subset, clonotype counts were normalized to the number of sorted cells before true diversity and Gini coefficients were calculated with the tcR R package. The overlap coefficient, calculated on TCRB nucleotide sequences, was used to measure repertoire sharing. Out-of-frame TCRB sequences from naive cells were analyzed as a proxy for the pre-selection repertoire. In TCRdb, the immuneACCESS table is reduced to in-frame sequences with V and J assigned. These tables do not hold every clone; where another copy was compared, an unresolved V gene accounts for under half, and the others remain unexplained. V and J calls and clone size are as listed in that table; D and trimming were resolved from the DNA. Here the sample has 850,000 to 900,000 clones; 15% to 20% occur a single time. Of the sample, 0.023% is held by the ten largest clones.

From each donor, a single peripheral blood sample of roughly 0.11 L on average was drawn into heparinised tubes. A BD FACSAria II was used to sort naive, central memory, regulatory and stem cell-like memory CD4+ T cells with a panel that included CD45RO, CCR7, CD25, CD127, CD95 and CD27. Purity was above 95% for every sorted population. PBMCs were separated immediately by Lymphoprep density gradient centrifugation and were stained directly, without being cultured. So that batch effects would be minimized, each experiment stained and sorted samples in pairs, pairing one healthy donor with one patient. In regard to this clone: There is no known antigen for this receptor. There are no base qualities to consult, and no much larger clone falls within one base.

The V gene is TRBV7-8 and the J gene is TRBJ2-1, and 7 junction bases match TRBD2. This sequence originates from a woman between 18 and 30 years old in good health. The sample taken for sequencing was naive CD4+ T cells from blood. The cell subset or site label, read with the paper, signifies: true naive CD4+ T cells. The DNA sequence follows: TGTGCCAGCAGCACAAAGCGGGATCCACGAGAGGAGCAGTTCTTC. Its amino acids are CASSTKRDPREEQFF. Beyond the CDR3, the reference TRBV7-8 and TRBJ2-1 genes provide the residues; the full variable domain reads: GAGVSQSPRYKVAKRGQDVALRCDPISGHVSLFWYQQALGQGPEFLTYFQNEAQLDKSGLPSDRFFAERPEGSVSTLKIQRTQQEDSAVYLCASSTKRDPREEQFFGPGTRLTVL.